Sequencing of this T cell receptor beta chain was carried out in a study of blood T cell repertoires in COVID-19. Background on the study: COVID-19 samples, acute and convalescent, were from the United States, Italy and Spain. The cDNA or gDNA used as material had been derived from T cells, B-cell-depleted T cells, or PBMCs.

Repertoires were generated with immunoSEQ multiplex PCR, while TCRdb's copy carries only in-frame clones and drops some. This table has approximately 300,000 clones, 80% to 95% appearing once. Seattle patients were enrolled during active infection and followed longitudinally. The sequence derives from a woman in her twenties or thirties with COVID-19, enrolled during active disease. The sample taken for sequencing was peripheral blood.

CDR3 protein: CASSAGSGSGNEQFF. CDR3 coding DNA: TGTGCCAGCAGCGCGGGAAGCGGGAGCGGTAATGAGCAGTTCTTC. This chain connects TRBV9 to TRBJ2-1, with 8 bases lining up with TRBD2. The germline CDR1 and CDR2 sequences are SGDLS and YYNGEE. This CDR3 has 15 residues. Unmatched junction bases numbered 9, after V lost 3 bases and J lost 7 bases.